These 6 T cell receptor beta chains originate from one sample sequenced in a study of blood T cell repertoires in COVID-19 (dated by TCRdb to 2018 to 2020). The library came from the immunoSEQ multiplex PCR assay. TCRdb retrieved this table from immuneACCESS and kept in-frame rearrangements only. Not all clones are present; in checked studies, unresolved V genes account for under half, and no reason is known for the remainder. For this sample the table gives 250,000 to 300,000 clones, of which 70% to 80% were detected only once. About 3.5% of the sample is in the top ten clones. Sequencing used peripheral blood. The receptors derive from a woman at least 80 years old with acute or convalescent COVID-19.

The chain has TRBV5-4 and TRBJ1-1, with D tentatively TRBD1 (6 bases). This CDR3 contains 14 residues. Germline V gene lookup returns CDR1 SGHNT and CDR2 YYREEE (reference sequence). V dropped 4 bases and J dropped 5 bases, with 15 bases sitting between them. The CDR3 DNA reads TGTGCCAGCAGCGTCGGGGCAGGGGAGACTGAAGCTTTCTTT. Its translation is CASSVGAGETEAFF. Full variable domain (remainder filled in from reference TRBV5-4 and TRBJ1-1): ETGVTQSPTHLIKTRGQQVTLRCSSQSGHNTVSWYQQALGQGPQFIFQYYREEENGRGNFPPRFSGLQFPNYSSELNVNALELDDSALYLCASSVGAGETEAFFGQGTRLTVV.

With respect to this clone: Other DNA sequences from this sample encode an identical CDR3 as well. The V gene is TRBV3-1 (or the pseudogene TRBV3-2), the J gene TRBJ1-2, with D perhaps matching TRBD1 (6 bases). Germline V lookup: CDR1 LGHDT, CDR2 YNNKEL (reference sequence). The CDR3 runs to 14 residues. V lost 4 bases, J lost 2 bases, and 11 bases lay in between. The CDR3 region is CASSRGQLNYGYTF. As DNA, the CDR3 is TGTGCCAGCAGCCGGGGACAACTCAACTATGGCTACACCTTC.

The rearrangement links TRBV5-1 to TRBJ2-1; TRBD2 might be the D (6 bases). From germline, CDR1 is SGHRS and CDR2 YFSETQ. There are 12 residues in the CDR3. Trimming shortened V by 3 bases and J by 10 bases, and 11 bases separated the two germline ends. The CDR3 sequence: CASSSGSNEQFF. The DNA of the CDR3 is TGCGCCAGCAGCTCCGGGAGCAACGAGCAGTTCTTC.

The chain joins TRBV6-5 to TRBJ1-3; D gene ambiguous. V lost 0 bases, J lost 0 bases, and 6 bases lay in between. Germline V CDR1 and CDR2: MNHEY, SVGAGI. The CDR3 runs to 15 residues. The DNA of the CDR3 is TGTGCCAGCAGTTACTCGCGAAACTCTGGAAACACCATATATTTT. Translated: CASSYSRNSGNTIYF.

This clone was detected only a few times. This chain's CDR3 is CASSYGGLAGGSGETQYF. The CDR3, as DNA: TGTGCCAGCAGTTACGGCGGACTAGCGGGGGGGAGTGGAGAGACCCAGTACTTC. The chain employs TRBV6-2 or TRBV6-3 and TRBJ2-5; 15 nucleotides line up with TRBD2. The CDR3 consists of 18 residues. Germline CDR1 reads MNHEY; CDR2 reads SVGEGT. The J segment lost 4 bases and the V segment lost 2 bases, leaving 8 bases of the junction unmatched.

The chain has TRBV3-1 (or the pseudogene TRBV3-2) and TRBJ2-3; 11 bases are shared with TRBD2. CDR1 LGHDT and CDR2 YNNKEL come from the germline V gene (reference sequence). The J segment lost 3 bases and the V segment lost 5 bases, leaving 16 bases of the junction unmatched. This CDR3 has 19 amino acids. The CDR3 DNA is TGTGCCAGCAGCTCCGAAAGTAGCGGGGGGGCACTTTATACAGATACGCAGTATTTT. Translated: CASSSESSGGALYTDTQYF.